This TCR beta chain was observed in a study of T cell responses to AZD1222 COVID-19 vaccine. Study-wide background: Researchers grouped second doses given at about 4 or about 12 weeks into one pool.

Produced via immunoSEQ multiplex PCR; TCRdb's table is partial and in-frame only. The table shows approximately 44,000 clones, with roughly 75% occurring only once. Study conclusions and caveats: Spike-specific TCR breadth rose after two AZD1222 doses, and depth rose as well. Repertoire sampling occurred only after the peak T cell response. The number of AZD1222 recipients seropositive at baseline was only five or six.

On this clone itself: Its antigen is unidentified.

The sample here was peripheral blood, taken on day 0 of AZD1222 vaccination. The receptor comes from an adult in good health.

CDR3 coding DNA: TGTGCCAGCAGACAGGGGGTCAACAATGAGCAGTTCTTC. It specifies CASRQGVNNEQFF. V gene TRBV27 combines with J gene TRBJ2-1; 8 bases map to TRBD1. CDR3 size: 13 residues. The trim removed 6 bases at V and 5 bases at J, leaving 3 bases unmatched. Per the germline V gene, CDR1 is MNHEY and CDR2 is SMNVEV (reference sequence).